This record looks at one T cell receptor beta chain sequence and its context. Its specificity is unknown. The data belong to a study of shared clonotypes between healthy human individuals. Whole-study context: The plates for each donor numbered three CD4 naive, three CD4 memory, two CD8 naive and one CD8 memory.

Clones were read by immunoSEQ multiplex PCR, and TCRdb kept only the in-frame ones, dropping some. This repertoire shows nearly 750,000 clones, 72% found once; its top ten account for approximately 1.7%. The CDR3 length is 12 residues. Deletions cut 5 bases from V and 3 bases from J, with 8 bases between. Germline lookup yields CDR1 GTSNPN and CDR2 SVGIG (reference sequence). General study points: Estimated richness was generally greater in naive than memory subsets. Lower generation probabilities were found for non-shared clonotypes than for those shared by all four donors. Large sequencing depth failed to make sorted-subset sequencing complete, rarefaction showed.

Sequenced input: memory CD4+ T cells sorted from blood. Subset indicated: CD45RA-negative fraction. The chain joins TRBV30 to TRBJ2-1; no definite D call. The receptor's source is a woman aged 30 to 39 in good health. The CDR3 region is CAWSDDYNEQFF. Written as DNA, the CDR3 is TGTGCCTGGTCTGACGACTACAATGAGCAGTTCTTC. The full variable domain, in which reference TRBV30 and TRBJ2-1 provide the parts outside the CDR3, is SQTIHQWPATLVQPVGSPLSLECTVEGTSNPNLYWYRQAAGRGLQLLFYSVGIGQISSEVPQNLSASRPQDRQFILSSKKLLLSDSGFYLCAWSDDYNEQFFGPGTRLTVL.